Listed below are T cell receptor beta chains from one sample, sequenced in a study of PD-L1 blockade in urothelial cancer. Assay: immunoSEQ multiplex PCR; the TCRdb copy retains only in-frame clones and omits some. The table includes 38,000 or so clones, 84% detected once. The specimen comprised PBMCs, sampled around atezolizumab (anti-PD-L1) treatment. All receptors come from a man aged 40-49 years with urothelial cancer. Each CDR3 is given with its conserved first and last residue. Each record gives: D gene, V gene, clone size, CDR3 length, J gene, CDR3 DNA, CDR3 protein. A D gene is named only where the DNA matches it firmly. Clone size appears in some rows only: once, few, many, or a class for an expanded clone.

>.|TRBV5-4|.|14|TRBJ1-1
TGTGCCAGCAGCGTCGGGCAGGGCCACACTGAAGCTTTCTTT
CASSVGQGHTEAFF
>TRBD1|TRBV5-1|.|13|TRBJ1-1
TGCGCCAGCAGCTCAGGACAGGGGCGGTTGGCTTTCTTT
CASSSGQGRLAFF
>TRBD1|TRBV27|few|14|TRBJ2-7
TGTGCCAGCAGCCCCGGGACAGGGGTTTACGAGCAGTACTTC
CASSPGTGVYEQYF
>.|TRBV23-1|few|15|TRBJ2-1
TGCGCCAGCAGGCCCCGGGGTTTTCTCTACAATGAGCAGTTCTTC
CASRPRGFLYNEQFF
>TRBD1|TRBV19|.|15|TRBJ2-3
TGTGCCAGTAGTCTCGGGACAGGGGGAACAGATACGCAGTATTTT
CASSLGTGGTDTQYF
>TRBD1|TRBV5-1|.|15|TRBJ1-5
TGCGCCAGCAGCCCCGAGGGGGCCGGGGAACAGCCCCAGCATTTT
CASSPEGAGEQPQHF
>TRBD2|TRBV5-4|.|17|TRBJ2-7
TGTGCCAGCAGCTCGGGGGGGGCGCGAGTCTCACGAGGCGAGCAGTACTTC
CASSSGGARVSRGEQYF
>TRBD1|TRBV6-1|.|14|TRBJ1-2
TGTGCCAGCAGTGAAAAGGGACAGCCTAGTGGAACCTACTTC
CASSEKGQPSGTYF
>.|TRBV19|.|14|TRBJ2-4
TGTGCCAGTAGTATGAGGGAGGCCAAAAACATTCAGTACTTC
CASSMREAKNIQYF
>TRBD2|TRBV25-1|.|16|TRBJ2-3
TGTGCCAGCAGTGAATTGGCAGGGAGGGGAACAGATACGCAGTATTTT
CASSELAGRGTDTQYF
>TRBD1|TRBV28|.|15|TRBJ1-2
TGTGCCAGCAGCCTTATCGCACTGGACAGGGGCGGCTACACCTTC
CASSLIALDRGGYTF
>.|TRBV30|once|16|TRBJ1-2
TGTGCCTGGAGTTTAGGGGGGGCCCCCTTACTCTATGGCTACACCTTC
CAWSLGGAPLLYGYTF
>.|TRBV5-1|.|15|TRBJ2-6
TGCGCCAGCAGCTCCTATTTCTCTGGGGCCAACGTCCTGACTTTC
CASSSYFSGANVLTF
>TRBD2|TRBV4-1|.|15|TRBJ2-1
TGCGCCAGCAGCCAAGAGGGGACTAGAAGGAATGAGCAGTTCTTC
CASSQEGTRRNEQFF
>TRBD1|TRBV28|.|16|TRBJ2-2
TGTGCCAGCAGTTTTATTGGGGGAACAGGGGTCGGGGAGCTGTTTTTT
CASSFIGGTGVGELFF
>.|TRBV19|.|13|TRBJ1-2
TGTGCCAGTAGTATAGGTAATAACTATGGCTACACCTTC
CASSIGNNYGYTF
>.|TRBV18|.|17|TRBJ1-3
TGTGCCAGCTCACCAAGGAAACAGGGTGATGCTGGAAACACCATATATTTT
CASSPRKQGDAGNTIYF
>.|TRBV29-1|.|15|TRBJ1-4
TGCAGCGTTGGCCTAGGAGGGGCGGGTAATGAAAAACTGTTTTTT
CSVGLGGAGNEKLFF
>TRBD2|TRBV6-5|.|16|TRBJ2-5
TGTGCCAGCAGTTACTCGGGTAGCGGGAGTAGCGAGACCCAGTACTTC
CASSYSGSGSSETQYF
>TRBD1|TRBV7-3|.|13|TRBJ1-2
TGTGCCAGCAGCCTAGGGACAGGGTCTGGCTACACCTTC
CASSLGTGSGYTF